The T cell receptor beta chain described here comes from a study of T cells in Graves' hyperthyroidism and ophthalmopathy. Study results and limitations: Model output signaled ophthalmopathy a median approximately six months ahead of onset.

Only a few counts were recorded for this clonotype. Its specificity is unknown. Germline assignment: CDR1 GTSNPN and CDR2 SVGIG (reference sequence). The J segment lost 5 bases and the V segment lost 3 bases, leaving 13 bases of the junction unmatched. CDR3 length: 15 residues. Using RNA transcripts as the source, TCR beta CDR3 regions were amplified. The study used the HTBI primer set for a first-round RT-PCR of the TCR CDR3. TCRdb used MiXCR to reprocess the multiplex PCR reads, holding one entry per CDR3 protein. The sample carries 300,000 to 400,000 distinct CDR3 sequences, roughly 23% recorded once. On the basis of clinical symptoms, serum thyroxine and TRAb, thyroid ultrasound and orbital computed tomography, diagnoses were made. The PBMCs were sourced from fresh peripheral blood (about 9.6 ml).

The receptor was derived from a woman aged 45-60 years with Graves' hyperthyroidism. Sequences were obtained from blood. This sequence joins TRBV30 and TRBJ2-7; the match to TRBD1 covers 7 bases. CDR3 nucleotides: TGTGCCTGGAGCGAGAACGGACAGGTTTCCCACGAGCAGTACTTC. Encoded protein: CAWSENGQVSHEQYF.